A single sample gave rise to the 25 T cell receptor beta chains below, sequenced in a study of Ad26.COV2.S vaccination and SARS-CoV-2 variants. Stated treatment: around 19 received Ad26.COV2.S at low or high dose, single or two shots; 5 received placebo; per-sample allocation not given. Sample collection was performed on day 63 after the first vaccine or placebo injection. Repertoires were generated with immunoSEQ multiplex PCR, while TCRdb's copy carries only in-frame clones and drops some. The sample consists of around 250,000 clones, roughly nine tenths of them appearing once. The material sequenced was peripheral blood, taken in a trial of Ad26.COV2.S vaccine versus placebo. The receptors were gathered from a person between 18 and 65 years old who received the Ad26.COV2.S COVID-19 vaccine or a placebo.

This chain links TRBV30 with TRBJ1-4; D perhaps matches TRBD1 (6 bases). The CDR3 sequence is 13 residues long. CDR1 and CDR2 (germline): GTSNPN, SVGIG (reference sequence). With 2 bases removed from V and 8 bases from J, the gap between germline ends came to 12 bases. This chain's CDR3 is CAWSPGVKEKLFF. The CDR3 bases are TGTGCCTGGAGTCCAGGGGTAAAAGAAAAACTGTTTTTT.

This chain uses TRBV19 with TRBJ1-5; D is undetermined. Trimming pared 7 bases from V and 1 base from J, leaving 11 bases between. CDR3 length equals 14 residues. CDR1 and CDR2 (germline): LNHDA, SQIVND (reference sequence). The DNA of the CDR3 is TGTGCCAGTAAATATACCGGGAGCAATCAGCCCCAGCATTTT. Translated: CASKYTGSNQPQHF. Complete variable domain (other parts from reference TRBV19 and TRBJ1-5): DGGITQSPKYLFRKEGQNVTLSCEQNLNHDAMYWYRQDPGQGLRLIYYSQIVNDFQKGDIAEGYSVSREKKESFPLTVTSAQKNPTAFYLCASKYTGSNQPQHFGDGTRLSIL.

This clone was picked up one time. The chain employs TRBV7-9 and TRBJ2-2; 10 bases line up with TRBD2. Germline V gene data show CDR1 as SEHNR and CDR2 as FQNEAQ (reference sequence). Trimming at V came to 5 bases and at J to 2 bases, leaving 11 bases not matched to a gene. The CDR3 is 18 residues long. The CDR3 spells CASSLRYTSGTNTGELFF. CDR3 DNA: TGTGCCAGCAGCCTCCGGTACACTAGCGGGACCAACACCGGGGAGCTGTTTTTT.

The chain recombines TRBV19 with TRBJ2-7; D may correspond to TRBD1 or TRBD2 (5 bases each). CDR3 length: 12 amino acids. The germline gives CDR1 LNHDA, CDR2 SQIVND (reference sequence). V was cut by 8 bases and J by 1 base, with 9 bases left in between. In DNA, the CDR3 is TGTGCCAGTCGGGACCCTTCCTACGAGCAGTACTTC. Its translation is CASRDPSYEQYF.

The chain is built from TRBV7-9 and TRBJ1-2, with a possible D match to TRBD1 (5 bases). V was trimmed by 3 bases and J by 6 bases, leaving 20 bases between them. The CDR3 is made up of 16 amino acids. The germline gives CDR1 SEHNR, CDR2 FQNEAQ (reference sequence). CDR3: CASSFSQMGQGDGYTF. The CDR3 coding sequence is TGTGCCAGCAGCTTCTCCCAGATGGGGCAGGGAGATGGCTACACCTTC.

This rearrangement joins TRBV7-9 to TRBJ1-2, with D possibly being TRBD1 (5 bases). This CDR3 contains 16 residues. The V gene lost 5 bases and the J gene lost 3 bases, with 19 bases spanning the gap. From germline, CDR1 is SEHNR and CDR2 FQNEAQ (reference sequence). CDR3 in amino acids: CASSDLPGGVDYGYTF. DNA of the CDR3: TGTGCCAGCAGCGATCTACCGGGGGGGGTAGACTATGGCTACACCTTC. Full variable domain (remainder filled in from reference TRBV7-9 and TRBJ1-2): DTGVSQNPRHKITKRGQNVTFRCDPISEHNRLYWYRQTLGQGPEFLTYFQNEAQLEKSRLLSDRFSAERPKGSFSTLEIQRTEQGDSAMYLCASSDLPGGVDYGYTFGSGTRLTVV.

The V and J genes are TRBV7-9 and TRBJ2-5; D possibly corresponds to TRBD1 (5 bases). Germline V gene sequence: CDR1 SEHNR, CDR2 FQNEAQ (reference sequence). This CDR3 is built from 11 residues. V was clipped by 4 bases and J by 5 bases, with 5 bases between them. The CDR3 region has the DNA TGTGCCAGCAGCTACAGGGAGACCCAGTACTTC. Translation gives CASSYRETQYF.

The gene calls are TRBV4-2 and TRBJ2-5, with TRBD2 matching over 8 bases. CDR1 LGHNA and CDR2 YNFKEQ come from the germline V gene. The CDR3 runs to 15 residues. Trimming removed 3 bases from V and 3 bases from J; junction bases left unmatched: 6. Written as DNA, the CDR3 is TGTGCCAGCAGCCATGTTCCGGGAGGGGAAGAGACCCAGTACTTC. Translated, it gives CASSHVPGGEETQYF.

The CDR3 DNA reads as TGTGCCAGCAGCCGCGGACTAGCAGAAGAGACCCAGTACTTC. Encoded protein: CASSRGLAEETQYF. The genes are TRBV4-2 and TRBJ2-5; 8 nucleotides match TRBD2. The CDR3 sequence is 14 residues long. The germline gives CDR1 LGHNA, CDR2 YNFKEQ. Losses at the gene ends were 4 bases for V and 3 bases for J; bases not matched to a gene: 4.

This chain joins TRBV5-6 and TRBJ1-3; D not resolved. V was pared by 2 bases and J by 0 bases, with 12 bases between. Germline values: CDR1 SGHDT, CDR2 YYEEEE. There are 16 residues in the CDR3. This CDR3 reads CASSLRAGHSGNTIYF. The CDR3 DNA is TGTGCCAGCAGCTTACGGGCAGGCCACTCTGGAAACACCATATATTTT.

V usage is TRBV19 and J usage is TRBJ1-5, with D perhaps matching TRBD1 (5 bases). Germline CDR1 and CDR2: LNHDA and SQIVND (reference sequence). This CDR3 has 19 amino acids. V gave up 2 bases and J gave up 2 bases, with 22 bases separating them. CDR3 in amino acids: CASSITGLTTWYGNQPQHF. The CDR3 DNA follows: TGTGCCAGTAGTATAACGGGACTCACGACATGGTATGGCAATCAGCCCCAGCATTTT.

This sequence joins TRBV28 and TRBJ2-3; a weak D match, TRBD2 (5 bases). This CDR3 is built from 14 residues. The germline CDR1 and CDR2 sequences are MDHEN and SYDVKM. Trimming pared 9 bases from V and 0 bases from J, leaving 13 bases between. CDR3 residues: CASKRAFSTDTQYF. The CDR3 region has the DNA TGTGCCAGTAAGAGGGCCTTTAGCACAGATACGCAGTATTTT.

The chain recombines TRBV6-2 or TRBV6-3 with TRBJ2-2; 7 positions match TRBD2. CDR3 length: 15 residues. Trimming at V came to 4 bases and at J to 0 bases, leaving 2 bases not matched to a gene. In germline, CDR1 is MNHEY, CDR2 SVGEGT. The DNA of the CDR3 is TGTGCCAGCAGTTTTGCGGGAGCGAACACCGGGGAGCTGTTTTTT. Translated: CASSFAGANTGELFF.

The rearrangement uses TRBV19 and TRBJ1-4, with D possibly TRBD1 on 5 matching bases. Trimming stripped 6 bases from V and 2 bases from J, with 10 bases between. CDR3 length equals 14 residues. Per germline, CDR1 LNHDA and CDR2 SQIVND (reference sequence). The CDR3: CASSPTATNEKLFF. The CDR3 DNA sequence: TGTGCCAGTAGCCCGACAGCGACTAATGAAAAACTGTTTTTT.

V is TRBV7-2 and J is TRBJ1-1; weak D call: TRBD1 (6 bases). Germline V gene lookup returns CDR1 SGHTA and CDR2 FQGNSA. V lost 5 bases and J lost 4, with 17 bases in between. CDR3 size: 15 residues. CDR3 DNA sequence: TGTGCCAGCAGCCCTCAGGCCGACAGGCTCACTGAAGCTTTCTTT. Protein: CASSPQADRLTEAFF.

The genes are TRBV5-6 and TRBJ1-2; TRBD1 matches at 8 bases. Germline values: CDR1 SGHDT, CDR2 YYEEEE. V gave up 1 base and J gave up 8 bases; unmatched junction bases: 4. This CDR3 is built from 13 residues. The CDR3 loop reads CASSLTGGKGYTF. CDR3 bases: TGTGCCAGCAGCTTGACAGGGGGAAAGGGCTACACCTTC.

V gene TRBV9 combines with J gene TRBJ1-6; D gene uncertain. The V end was cut by 3 bases, the J end by 6 bases, with 7 bases between. Germline CDR1 is SGDLS and CDR2 is YYNGEE. The CDR3 contains 13 residues. Written as DNA, the CDR3 is TGTGCCAGCAGCGCTGACCTTAATTCACCCCTCCACTTT. This encodes CASSADLNSPLHF.

The chain links TRBV5-6 to TRBJ2-5; weak D call: TRBD1 (6 bases). The CDR3 sequence is 16 residues long. The V end was cut by 4 bases, the J end by 3 bases, with 19 bases between. Germline lookup yields CDR1 SGHDT and CDR2 YYEEEE. The CDR3 is CASSQRYNRVKETQYF. The CDR3 DNA reads as TGTGCCAGCAGCCAGCGGTACAACAGGGTCAAAGAGACCCAGTACTTC.

V is TRBV27 and J is TRBJ1-5, with D perhaps TRBD1 (5 bases). CDR3 length: 16 residues. From germline, CDR1 is MNHEY and CDR2 SMNVEV (reference sequence). Trimming removed 4 bases at V and 5 bases at J, with 18 bases between. This chain's CDR3 is CASSSGRGRGHQPQHF. The CDR3 region has the DNA TGTGCCAGCAGTTCAGGGCGGGGCCGAGGCCATCAGCCCCAGCATTTT.

The V gene is TRBV19, the J gene TRBJ2-5; D ambiguous. Trimming took 5 bases from V and 4 from J, leaving 5 bases between them. The CDR3 spans 11 residues. Germline V lookup: CDR1 LNHDA, CDR2 SQIVND (reference sequence). In nucleotides, the CDR3 is TGTGCCAGTAGTTCCGCAGAGACCCAGTACTTC. Residues: CASSSAETQYF.

This clone was counted only a few times. The rearrangement uses TRBV28 and TRBJ1-1, with D hard to call. Germline CDR1 reads MDHEN; CDR2 reads SYDVKM. The V gene lost 0 bases and the J gene lost 0 bases, with 8 bases spanning the gap. This CDR3 spans 15 amino acids. In DNA, the CDR3 is TGTGCCAGCAGTTTATGGGCAGAAATGAACACTGAAGCTTTCTTT. Protein product: CASSLWAEMNTEAFF.

V gene TRBV10-3 combines with J gene TRBJ1-6; D might be TRBD1 (6 bases). Germline CDR1 is ENHRY and CDR2 is SYGVKD. Trimming removed 5 bases at V and 2 bases at J, with 10 bases between. This CDR3 spans 15 amino acids. The chain's CDR3 is CAISSGDAYNSPLHF. CDR3 in DNA: TGTGCCATCAGTTCAGGGGATGCCTATAATTCACCCCTCCACTTT.

J is TRBJ2-5 and V is TRBV3-1 (or the pseudogene TRBV3-2); D is uncertain. The ends were cut back, 3 bases at V and 2 bases at J, with 13 bases in the middle. Germline V lookup: CDR1 LGHDT, CDR2 YNNKEL (reference sequence). This CDR3 comprises 15 residues. CDR3 nucleotides: TGTGCCAGCAGCCAGGTACAAACCTCTCAAGAGACCCAGTACTTC. This sequence encodes CASSQVQTSQETQYF.

The V and J genes are TRBV5-4 and TRBJ1-1; D not certain. The CDR3 consists of 15 residues. The germline gives CDR1 SGHNT, CDR2 YYREEE (reference sequence). The ends were cut back, 0 bases at V and 1 base at J, with 10 bases in the middle. CDR3 loop: CASSLDGVGNTEAFF. In nucleotides, the CDR3 is TGTGCCAGCAGCTTGGATGGGGTCGGGAACACTGAAGCTTTCTTT.

As concerns this clone: One end of the junction does not line up with germline, which may come from a read error. The rearrangement links TRBV19 to TRBJ1-2; D remains ambiguous. This CDR3 has 13 amino acids. From germline, CDR1 is LNHDA and CDR2 SQIVND (reference sequence). CDR3 residues: CASSLEWTRGYTF. As DNA, the CDR3 is TGTGCCAGTAGTCTAGAGTGGACCCGGGGCTACACCTTC.